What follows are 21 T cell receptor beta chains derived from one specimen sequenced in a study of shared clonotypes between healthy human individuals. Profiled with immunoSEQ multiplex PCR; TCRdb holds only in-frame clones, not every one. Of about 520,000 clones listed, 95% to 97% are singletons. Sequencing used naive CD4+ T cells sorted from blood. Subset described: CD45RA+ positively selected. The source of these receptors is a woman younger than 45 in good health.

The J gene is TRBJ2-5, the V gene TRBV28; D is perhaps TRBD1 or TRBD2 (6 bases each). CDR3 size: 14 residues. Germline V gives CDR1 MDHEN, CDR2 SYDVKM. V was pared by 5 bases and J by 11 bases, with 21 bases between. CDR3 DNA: TGTGCCAGCAGTCGCATTGGACAGACGGGGGAGCAGTACTTC. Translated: CASSRIGQTGEQYF.

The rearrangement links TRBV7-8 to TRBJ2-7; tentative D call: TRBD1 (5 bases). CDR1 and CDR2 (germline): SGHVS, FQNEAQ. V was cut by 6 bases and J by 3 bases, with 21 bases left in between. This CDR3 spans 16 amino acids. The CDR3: CASRENTGNRLYEQYF. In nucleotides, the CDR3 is TGTGCCAGCAGGGAAAATACAGGTAACCGCCTCTACGAGCAGTACTTC.

The CDR3 region has the DNA TGCGCCAGCAGCTCCGAACCGGGACCGACGCGGCGGGCTTTCTTT. It is translated as CASSSEPGPTRRAFF. The chain uses TRBV5-1 and TRBJ1-1, with TRBD1 as a possible D gene (5 bases). The CDR3 sequence is 15 residues long. V was trimmed by 3 bases and J by 11 bases, leaving 23 bases between them. Germline CDR1 reads SGHRS; CDR2 reads YFSETQ.

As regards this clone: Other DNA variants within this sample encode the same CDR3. This chain's CDR3 is CASRSGTSTDTQYF. The CDR3 DNA follows: TGTGCCAGCAGATCCGGGACAAGCACAGATACGCAGTATTTT. The genes are TRBV28 and TRBJ2-3, with D perhaps matching TRBD1 (6 bases). This CDR3 contains 14 residues. Trimming removed 6 bases from V and 0 bases from J, with 10 bases in between. Germline CDR1 and CDR2: MDHEN and SYDVKM.

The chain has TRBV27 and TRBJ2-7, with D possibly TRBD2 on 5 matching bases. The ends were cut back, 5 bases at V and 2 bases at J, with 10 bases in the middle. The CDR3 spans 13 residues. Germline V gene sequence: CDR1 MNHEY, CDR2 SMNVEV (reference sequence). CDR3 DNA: TGTGCCAGCAGTCCCCGGCGGGCCTACGAGCAGTACTTC. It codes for CASSPRRAYEQYF.

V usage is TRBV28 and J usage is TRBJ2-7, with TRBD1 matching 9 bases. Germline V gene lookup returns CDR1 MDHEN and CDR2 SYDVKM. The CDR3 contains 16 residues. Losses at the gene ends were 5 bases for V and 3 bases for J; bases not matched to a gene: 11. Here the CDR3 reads CASSPPEQGAVYEQYF. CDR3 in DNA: TGTGCCAGCAGTCCCCCAGAACAGGGGGCTGTCTACGAGCAGTACTTC. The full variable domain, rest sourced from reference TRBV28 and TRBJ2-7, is DVKVTQSSRYLVKRTGEKVFLECVQDMDHENMFWYRQDPGLGLRLIYFSYDVKMKEKGDIPEGYSVSREKKERFSLILESASTNQTSMYLCASSPPEQGAVYEQYFGPGTRLTVT.

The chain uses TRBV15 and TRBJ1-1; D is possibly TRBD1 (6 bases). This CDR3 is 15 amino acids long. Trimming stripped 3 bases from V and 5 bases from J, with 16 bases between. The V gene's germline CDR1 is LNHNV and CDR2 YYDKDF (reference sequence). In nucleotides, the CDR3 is TGTGCCACCAGCAGGGGAAGACAGGAATGGACTGAAGCTTTCTTT. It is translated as CATSRGRQEWTEAFF.

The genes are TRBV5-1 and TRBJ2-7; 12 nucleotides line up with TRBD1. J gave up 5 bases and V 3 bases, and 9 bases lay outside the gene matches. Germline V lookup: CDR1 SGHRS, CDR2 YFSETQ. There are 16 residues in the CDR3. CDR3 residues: CASSSDAGQGAHEQYF. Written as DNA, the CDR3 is TGCGCCAGCAGCTCGGACGCGGGACAGGGGGCACACGAGCAGTACTTC. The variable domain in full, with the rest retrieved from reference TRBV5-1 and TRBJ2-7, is KAGVTQTPRYLIKTRGQQVTLSCSPISGHRSVSWYQQTPGQGLQFLFEYFSETQRNKGNFPGRFSGRQFSNSRSEMNVSTLELGDSALYLCASSSDAGQGAHEQYFGPGTRLTVT.

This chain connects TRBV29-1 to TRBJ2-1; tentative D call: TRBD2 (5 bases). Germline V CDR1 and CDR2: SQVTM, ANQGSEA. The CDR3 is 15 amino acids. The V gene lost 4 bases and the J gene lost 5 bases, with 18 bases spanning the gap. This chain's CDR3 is CSVVVWSSPDNEQFF. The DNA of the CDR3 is TGCAGCGTTGTAGTCTGGTCTAGCCCTGACAATGAGCAGTTCTTC.

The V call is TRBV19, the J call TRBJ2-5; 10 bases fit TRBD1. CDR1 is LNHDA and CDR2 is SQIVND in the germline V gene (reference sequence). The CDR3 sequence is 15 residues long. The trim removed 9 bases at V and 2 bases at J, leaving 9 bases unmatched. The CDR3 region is CASKNRDRGQETQYF. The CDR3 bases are TGTGCCAGCAAGAACCGGGACAGGGGTCAAGAGACCCAGTACTTC.

The chain's CDR3 is CASSSNDRGNTEAFF. DNA of the CDR3: TGCGCCAGCAGCTCGAATGACAGGGGGAACACTGAAGCTTTCTTT. This sequence joins TRBV5-1 and TRBJ1-1; the match to TRBD1 covers 8 bases. Germline lookup yields CDR1 SGHRS and CDR2 YFSETQ. CDR3 length: 15 residues. The V segment lost 3 bases and the J segment 1 base; nucleotides outside the gene matches: 5. Using reference TRBV5-1 and TRBJ1-1 for the parts outside the CDR3, the full variable domain is KAGVTQTPRYLIKTRGQQVTLSCSPISGHRSVSWYQQTPGQGLQFLFEYFSETQRNKGNFPGRFSGRQFSNSRSEMNVSTLELGDSALYLCASSSNDRGNTEAFFGQGTRLTVV.

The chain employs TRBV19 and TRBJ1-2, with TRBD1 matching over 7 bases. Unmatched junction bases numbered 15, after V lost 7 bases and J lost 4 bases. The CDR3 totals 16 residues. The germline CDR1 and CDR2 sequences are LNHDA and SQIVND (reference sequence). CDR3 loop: CASTRGGDRSTYGYTF. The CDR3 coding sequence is TGTGCCAGTACCCGAGGGGGGGACAGATCGACCTATGGCTACACCTTC.

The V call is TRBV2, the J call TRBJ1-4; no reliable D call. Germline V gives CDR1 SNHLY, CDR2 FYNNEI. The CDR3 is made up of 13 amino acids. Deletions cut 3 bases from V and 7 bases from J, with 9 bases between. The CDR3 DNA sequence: TGTGCCAGCAGTGATGGTGGACTTGAAAAACTGTTTTTT. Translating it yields CASSDGGLEKLFF. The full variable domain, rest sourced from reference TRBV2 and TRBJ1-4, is EPEVTQTPSHQVTQMGQEVILRCVPISNHLYFYWYRQILGQKVEFLVSFYNNEISEKSEIFDDQFSVERPDGSNFTLKIRSTKLEDSAMYFCASSDGGLEKLFFGSGTQLSVL.

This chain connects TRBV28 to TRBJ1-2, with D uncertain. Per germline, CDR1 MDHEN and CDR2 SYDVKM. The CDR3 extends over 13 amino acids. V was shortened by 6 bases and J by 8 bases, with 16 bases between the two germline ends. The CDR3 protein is CASSPTQHIGYTF. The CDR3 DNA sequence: TGTGCCAGCAGCCCTACTCAACATATAGGCTACACCTTC.

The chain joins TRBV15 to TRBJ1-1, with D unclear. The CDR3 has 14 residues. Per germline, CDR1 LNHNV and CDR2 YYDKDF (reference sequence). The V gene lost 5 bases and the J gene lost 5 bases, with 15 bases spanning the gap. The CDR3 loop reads CATSPGGGLTEAFF. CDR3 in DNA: TGTGCCACCAGCCCCGGTGGTGGTTTGACTGAAGCTTTCTTT.

The CDR3 DNA is TGCGCCAGCAGTCAATCCGCAACAGGGTTTGGAGATACGCAGTATTTT. Protein product: CASSQSATGFGDTQYF. The rearrangement links TRBV23-1 to TRBJ2-3, with D tentatively TRBD1 (6 bases). TRBV23-1 is labeled an ORF, and its function is uncertain. The V end lost 0 bases, the J end lost 5 bases, and 15 bases lay between the germline ends. The CDR3 spans 16 residues.

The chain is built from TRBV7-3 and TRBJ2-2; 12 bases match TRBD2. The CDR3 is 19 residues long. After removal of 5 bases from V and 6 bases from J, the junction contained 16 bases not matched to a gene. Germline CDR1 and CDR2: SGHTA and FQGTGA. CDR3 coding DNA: TGTGCCAGCAGCCACAGGTCTAGCGGGAGGGCCACCTTAGCCGGGGAGCTGTTTTTT. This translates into CASSHRSSGRATLAGELFF.

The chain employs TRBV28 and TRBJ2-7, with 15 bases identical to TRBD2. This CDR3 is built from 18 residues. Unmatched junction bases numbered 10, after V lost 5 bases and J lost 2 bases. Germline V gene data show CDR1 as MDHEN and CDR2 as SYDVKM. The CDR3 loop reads CASSPRTSGRALTYEQYF. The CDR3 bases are TGTGCCAGCAGTCCCAGGACTAGCGGGAGGGCTCTTACCTACGAGCAGTACTTC.

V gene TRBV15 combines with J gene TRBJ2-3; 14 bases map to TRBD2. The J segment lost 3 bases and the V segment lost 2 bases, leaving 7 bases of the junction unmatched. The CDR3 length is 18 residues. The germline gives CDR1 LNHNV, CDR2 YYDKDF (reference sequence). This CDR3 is CATSRRLGLAGGTDTQYF. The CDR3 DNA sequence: TGTGCCACCAGCAGAAGACTCGGACTAGCGGGAGGTACAGATACGCAGTATTTT.

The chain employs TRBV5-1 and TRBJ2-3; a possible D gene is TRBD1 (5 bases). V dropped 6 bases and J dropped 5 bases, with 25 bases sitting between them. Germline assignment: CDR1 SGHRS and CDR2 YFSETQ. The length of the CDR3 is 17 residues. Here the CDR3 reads CASTFEATETLGDTQYF. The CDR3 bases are TGCGCCAGCACTTTTGAAGCGACAGAAACTCTTGGAGATACGCAGTATTTT.

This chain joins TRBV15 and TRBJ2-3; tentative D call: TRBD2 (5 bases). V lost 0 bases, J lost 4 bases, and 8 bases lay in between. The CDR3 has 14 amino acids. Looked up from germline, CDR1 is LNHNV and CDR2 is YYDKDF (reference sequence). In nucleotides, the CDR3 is TGTGCCACCAGCAGAGAGGCCGGGGCAGATACGCAGTATTTT. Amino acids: CATSREAGADTQYF.